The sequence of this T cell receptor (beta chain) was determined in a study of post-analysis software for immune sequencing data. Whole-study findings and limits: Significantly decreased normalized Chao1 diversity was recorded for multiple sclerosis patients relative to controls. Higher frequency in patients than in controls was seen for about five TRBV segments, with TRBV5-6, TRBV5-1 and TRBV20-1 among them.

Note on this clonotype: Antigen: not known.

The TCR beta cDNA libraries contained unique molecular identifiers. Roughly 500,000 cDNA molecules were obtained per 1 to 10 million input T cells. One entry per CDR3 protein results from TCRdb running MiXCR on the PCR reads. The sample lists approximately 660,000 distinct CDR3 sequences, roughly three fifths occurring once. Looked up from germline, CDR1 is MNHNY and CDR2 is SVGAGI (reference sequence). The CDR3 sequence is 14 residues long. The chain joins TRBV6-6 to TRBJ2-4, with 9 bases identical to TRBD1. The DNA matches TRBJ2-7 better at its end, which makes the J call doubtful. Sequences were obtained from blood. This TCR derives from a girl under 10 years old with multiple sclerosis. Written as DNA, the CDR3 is TGTGCCAGCAGATCCGGGACAGGGAACTACGAGCAGTACTTC. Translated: CASRSGTGNYEQYF.